This T cell receptor (beta chain) originates from a study of blood T cell repertoires in COVID-19. Study in general: Italy, Spain and the United States were the sources of the convalescent and acute COVID-19 samples.

V was clipped by 0 bases and J by 11 bases, with 10 bases between them. Germline values: CDR1 MGHRA, CDR2 YSYEKL. The CDR3 is made up of 12 amino acids. The repertoire was sequenced with immunoSEQ multiplex PCR; TCRdb's copy has only in-frame clones and lacks some. The top ten hold 6.5% to 8% of the sample, which has 300,000 to 350,000 clones, around nine tenths seen once. The sequenced sample was peripheral blood. The J gene is TRBJ1-1, the V gene TRBV4-1; tentative D call: TRBD1 (5 bases). This receptor was obtained from a woman in her 30s with COVID-19, enrolled during active disease. CDR3 coding DNA: TGCGCCAGCAGCCAAGATCTGGGGCAGGCTTTCTTT. It translates to CASSQDLGQAFF.